The 10 T cell receptor beta chains below were found in one sample sequenced in a study of control samples from healthy donors and cancer patients (dated by TCRdb to about 2020). The library was produced with the immunoSEQ multiplex PCR assay. What TCRdb holds here is the immuneACCESS table cut down to in-frame rearrangements. Part of the clones is not present; checked against another copy, under half of the missing clones reflect an unresolved V gene, and the others are unexplained. Across this sample there are approximately 170,000 clones, with about 90% seen only once. In total, the top ten clones hold over 1.1% of the sample. The source material was blood. These TCRs come from a woman between 45 and 60 years old in good health.

V and J are TRBV11-3 and TRBJ2-7, with TRBD2 identical over 9 bases. J gave up 2 bases and V 3 bases, and 5 bases lay outside the gene matches. Per germline, CDR1 SGHNT and CDR2 YENEEA. The CDR3 is 15 amino acids. The DNA of the CDR3 is TGTGCCAGCAGCTTGTCCAGCGGGGGGACCTACGAGCAGTACTTC. This gives the protein CASSLSSGGTYEQYF.

The chain has TRBV2 and TRBJ1-1, with a possible D match to TRBD1 (6 bases). This CDR3 has 14 amino acids. CDR1 is SNHLY and CDR2 is FYNNEI in the germline V gene. V lost 6 bases, J lost 3 bases, and 14 bases lay in between. CDR3 DNA: TGTGCCAGCAGCAACAGGGTGGGGGACACTGAAGCTTTCTTT. Protein sequence: CASSNRVGDTEAFF.

The CDR3 nucleotides read TGTGCCAGCAGTTACTCAGGGGTGGCCCAAGAGACCCAGTACTTC. It specifies CASSYSGVAQETQYF. The chain combines TRBV6-6 with TRBJ2-5, with a tentative D call TRBD1 (5 bases). This CDR3 has 15 amino acids. The germline gives CDR1 MNHNY, CDR2 SVGAGI (reference sequence). V was trimmed by 0 bases and J by 1 base, leaving 9 bases between them.

This clone came up a few times. The chain employs TRBV7-6 and TRBJ2-1; 8 bases agree with TRBD2. The CDR3 has 20 residues. Germline-derived CDR1 and CDR2 are SGHVS and FNYEAQ. V dropped 3 bases and J dropped 3; count of bases not matched to a gene: 19. CDR3 sequence: CASSFWAYISTSGDYNEQFF. As DNA, the CDR3 is TGTGCCAGCAGCTTTTGGGCATATATTAGTACTAGCGGCGACTACAATGAGCAGTTCTTC.

The chain joins TRBV4-1 to TRBJ1-5, with D possibly matching TRBD1 (5 bases). V was pared by 1 base and J by 3 bases, with 13 bases between. Per germline, CDR1 MGHRA and CDR2 YSYEKL. This CDR3 has 16 residues. In DNA, the CDR3 is TGCGCCAGCAGCCAAGTCGGGGGAGGCAACAATCAGCCCCAGCATTTT. Protein: CASSQVGGGNNQPQHF.

The chain joins TRBV7-2 to TRBJ1-4; 10 bases align to TRBD1. Germline V gives CDR1 SGHTA, CDR2 FQGNSA. The CDR3 length is 15 residues. The junction had 6 bases not matched to a gene; V was cut back by 5 bases and J by 6 bases. The CDR3 sequence is CASSPRTGGHEKLFF. The CDR3 DNA sequence: TGTGCCAGCAGCCCAAGGACAGGGGGGCATGAAAAACTGTTTTTT. Supplemented by reference TRBV7-2 and TRBJ1-4, the full variable domain reads GAGVSQSPSNKVTEKGKDVELRCDPISGHTALYWYRQSLGQGLEFLIYFQGNSAPDKSGLPSDRFSAERTGGSVSTLTIQRTQQEDSAVYLCASSPRTGGHEKLFFGSGTQLSVL.

The chain has TRBV19 and TRBJ1-5; D not resolved. V shed 2 bases and J shed 7 bases, with 6 bases lying between them. In germline, CDR1 is LNHDA, CDR2 SQIVND (reference sequence). This CDR3 region has 12 residues. In nucleotides, the CDR3 is TGTGCCAGTAGTATAATGACACAGCCCCAGCATTTT. It encodes CASSIMTQPQHF.

Comments on this clone: Other nucleotide sequences in the sample specify the same CDR3. The chain employs TRBV28 and TRBJ2-5, with D perhaps TRBD2 (6 bases). The CDR3 loop spans 13 amino acids. CDR1 is MDHEN and CDR2 is SYDVKM in the germline V gene. The V gene lost 1 base and the J gene lost 6 bases, with 9 bases spanning the gap. Written as DNA, the CDR3 is TGTGCCAGCAGTTTATCAGGGAGGAAGACCCAGTACTTC. Its translation is CASSLSGRKTQYF. The full variable domain, with the rest looked up from reference TRBV28 and TRBJ2-5, is DVKVTQSSRYLVKRTGEKVFLECVQDMDHENMFWYRQDPGLGLRLIYFSYDVKMKEKGDIPEGYSVSREKKERFSLILESASTNQTSMYLCASSLSGRKTQYFGPGTRLLVL.

The CDR3 spells CASSYSTGGEAFF. CDR3 nucleotide sequence: TGTGCCAGCAGTTACTCGACGGGGGGTGAAGCTTTCTTT. V usage is TRBV6-5 and J usage is TRBJ1-1, with D possibly TRBD1 on 5 matching bases. Germline loops: CDR1 MNHEY, CDR2 SVGAGI. Trimming took 0 bases from V and 7 from J, leaving 9 bases between them. The CDR3 has 13 residues.

The V gene is TRBV7-6, the J gene TRBJ2-1, with D hard to call. V was shortened by 5 bases and J by 1 base, with 15 bases between the two germline ends. Germline V lookup: CDR1 SGHVS, CDR2 FNYEAQ. CDR3 length: 16 amino acids. The CDR3 region is CASSPRGSPSYNEQFF. In DNA form, the CDR3 reads TGTGCCAGCAGCCCCCGTGGAAGTCCTTCCTACAATGAGCAGTTCTTC.